This passage covers 16 T cell receptor beta chains from one sample sequenced in a study of blood T cells in healthy people across ages. The authors ran a second PCR of roughly 6 to 12 cycles using a sample-barcoded 5' primer and a J-beta primer mix. TCRdb re-analysed the 5' RACE reads in MiXCR, keeping a single row per CDR3 protein. The sample lists some 1.1 million distinct CDR3 sequences; 35% to 40% were seen once. Sequenced: blood. All receptors derive from a man aged 18 to 29 in good health.

This clonotype was seen a handful of times. The chain combines TRBV20-1 with TRBJ2-5; no firm D call. This CDR3 spans 13 amino acids. Per the germline V gene, CDR1 is DFQATT and CDR2 is SNEGSKA (reference sequence). The V and J ends lost 6 bases and 3 bases respectively, with 14 bases between them. In DNA form, the CDR3 reads TGCAGTGCCGTAAAGGGTGCCGAAGAGACCCAGTACTTC. It translates to CSAVKGAEETQYF.

The count of this clonotype is one. The chain recombines TRBV14 with TRBJ1-1; D is unresolved. V shed 0 bases and J shed 0 bases, with 14 bases lying between them. Germline V gene data show CDR1 as SGHDN and CDR2 as FVKESK. CDR3 length: 17 residues. The CDR3 DNA follows: TGTGCCAGCAGCCAAGATGCCCCCCATTCCATGAACACTGAAGCTTTCTTT. Its translation: CASSQDAPHSMNTEAFF.

The CDR3 spells CASSQGDGPNYGYTF. CDR3 bases: TGTGCCAGCAGCCAAGGGGACGGACCAAACTATGGCTACACCTTC. This chain joins TRBV3-1 and TRBJ1-2; TRBD1 is a possible D gene (5 bases). Trimming took off 1 base at V and 2 bases at J, with 11 bases between the two ends. CDR3 length equals 15 residues. Germline CDR1 is LGHDT and CDR2 is YNNKEL (reference sequence). The whole variable domain, filled in from reference TRBV3-1 and TRBJ1-2, reads DTAVSQTPKYLVTQMGNDKSIKCEQNLGHDTMYWYKQDSKKFLKIMFSYNNKELIINETVPNRFSPKSPDKAHLNLHINSLELGDSAVYFCASSQGDGPNYGYTFGSGTRLTVV.

V usage is TRBV27 and J usage is TRBJ1-4; D may be TRBD1 (6 bases). This CDR3 is 15 amino acids long. Germline CDR1 and CDR2: MNHEY and SMNVEV (reference sequence). V lost 3 bases to trimming and J lost 4 bases, with 12 bases between them. CDR3 loop: CASSFLTGNNEKLFF. The CDR3 DNA follows: TGTGCCAGCAGTTTCCTCACAGGGAATAATGAAAAACTGTTTTTT.

This chain connects TRBV29-1 to TRBJ1-2; 10 bases align to TRBD1. The V gene's germline CDR1 is SQVTM and CDR2 ANQGSEA. V gave up 7 bases and J gave up 4 bases; unmatched junction bases: 12. The CDR3 sequence is 15 residues long. The DNA of the CDR3 is TGCAGCGGTATACTCGGACAGGGGGTTAGCTATGGCTACACCTTC. It yields the protein CSGILGQGVSYGYTF.

This clonotype was detected only a few times. The rearrangement uses TRBV12-5 and TRBJ2-3; the match to TRBD1 covers 8 bases. This CDR3 region has 16 residues. J was trimmed by 3 bases and V by 0 bases; bases with no gene match: 5. The V gene's germline CDR1 is LGHNT and CDR2 FRNRAP. In DNA form, the CDR3 reads TGTGCTAGTGGTTTGGTACTCAGGGGGCGAACAGATACGCAGTATTTT. Translated: CASGLVLRGRTDTQYF.

On this clonotype: At one end, the junction sequence differs from germline, possibly due to a read error. The chain recombines TRBV29-1 with TRBJ2-3; TRBD1 is a possible D gene (5 bases). CDR1 is SQVTM, CDR2 ANQGSEA, per germline. The CDR3 loop spans 13 amino acids. The CDR3, as DNA: TGCAACGCCTCGGACGGGTTCACAGGTACGCAGTATTTT. This gives the protein CNASDGFTGTQYF.

The chain combines TRBV6-6 with TRBJ1-6; 8 nucleotides line up with TRBD1. From germline, CDR1 is MNHNY and CDR2 SVGAGI (reference sequence). This CDR3 spans 14 amino acids. The ends lost 7 bases at V and 8 bases at J; junction bases unmatched: 7. In DNA, the CDR3 is TGTGCCAGCACCAGACAGGGGAAGTATTCACCCCTCCACTTT. Residues: CASTRQGKYSPLHF.

V and J are TRBV4-3 and TRBJ2-3; D is ambiguous. Per germline, CDR1 LGHNA and CDR2 YSLEER. The V end lost 0 bases, the J end lost 10 bases, and 11 bases lay between the germline ends. The CDR3 has 13 residues. The CDR3 DNA sequence: TGCGCCAGCAGCCAAGATCTGAGGCCCCCGCAGTATTTT. Its protein is CASSQDLRPPQYF.

J is TRBJ2-1 and V is TRBV6-2 or TRBV6-3; 10 positions match TRBD2. The J segment lost 10 bases and the V segment lost 8 bases, leaving 17 bases of the junction unmatched. CDR1 MNHEY and CDR2 SVGEGT come from the germline V gene. This CDR3 contains 16 residues. The CDR3 reads CASQGTGVAGGSEQFF. The CDR3 DNA reads TGTGCCAGCCAGGGCACAGGGGTAGCGGGGGGCTCAGAGCAGTTCTTC.

The chain has TRBV7-9 and TRBJ2-3, with 9 nucleotides matching TRBD2. CDR3 length: 17 amino acids. Germline V CDR1 and CDR2: SEHNR, FQNEAQ (reference sequence). Trimming removed 0 bases from V and 4 bases from J; junction bases left unmatched: 8. CDR3 DNA sequence: TGTGCCAGCAGCTTAGCGCGGTCTAGCGGGGTTGCAGATACGCAGTATTTT. Amino acids: CASSLARSSGVADTQYF. The variable domain in full, completed from reference TRBV7-9 and TRBJ2-3, reads DTGVSQNPRHKITKRGQNVTFRCDPISEHNRLYWYRQTLGQGPEFLTYFQNEAQLEKSRLLSDRFSAERPKGSFSTLEIQRTEQGDSAMYLCASSLARSSGVADTQYFGPGTRLTVL.

This clonotype was found many times. This chain joins TRBV5-1 and TRBJ1-2, with 9 bases that match TRBD1. Losses at the gene ends were 0 bases for V and 4 bases for J; bases not matched to a gene: 10. Germline V gene sequence: CDR1 SGHRS, CDR2 YFSETQ. The CDR3 has 17 amino acids. CDR3 amino acids: CASSLAPGQGTTYGYTF. CDR3 sequence (DNA): TGCGCCAGCAGCTTGGCTCCGGGACAGGGTACGACCTATGGCTACACCTTC.

The chain couples TRBV29-1 to TRBJ1-1; possible D gene TRBD1, 5 bases. Trimming took off 6 bases at V and 11 bases at J, with 16 bases between the two ends. The CDR3 length is 11 residues. CDR1 is SQVTM, CDR2 ANQGSEA, per germline. The CDR3, as DNA: TGCAGCGTGCTGCTCGGGACCTGGGCTTTCTTT. Its translation: CSVLLGTWAFF.

The rearrangement links TRBV20-1 to TRBJ2-1; tentatively, D is TRBD1 (8 bases). The CDR3 covers 15 residues. Germline V gene data show CDR1 as DFQATT and CDR2 as SNEGSKA (reference sequence). V was pared by 3 bases and J by 5 bases, with 17 bases between. The CDR3 region is CSASRTGRDHNEQFF. The CDR3 coding sequence is TGCAGTGCTAGCCGGACAGGGAGGGACCACAATGAGCAGTTCTTC.

V usage is TRBV2 and J usage is TRBJ2-3, with 9 bases identical to TRBD2. V lost 7 bases and J lost 5; bases outside the gene matches: 22. There are 19 residues in the CDR3. In germline, CDR1 is SNHLY, CDR2 FYNNEI. The CDR3 protein is CASTLEDSGGRIFGDTQYF. CDR3 coding DNA: TGTGCCAGCACCCTGGAGGATAGCGGGGGCCGGATCTTCGGAGATACGCAGTATTTT.

As concerns this clonotype: This may be a read error, as it is one base from a much larger clone. The V call is TRBV29-1, the J call TRBJ2-1, with D possibly being TRBD1 (6 bases). The CDR3 extends over 17 amino acids. Germline CDR1 SQVTM, CDR2 ANQGSEA. The V end lost 3 bases, the J end lost 4 bases, and 22 bases lay between the germline ends. CDR3 DNA: TGCAGCGTTGAGTACAGGGAGAGAAGCAGTCGATACAATGAGCAGTTCTTC. Encoded protein: CSVEYRERSSRYNEQFF.